This TCR beta chain appears in the sequencing data of a study of glioma-infiltrating T cells after dendritic cell vaccination. Study context: Dendritic cell vaccination trial patients had either newly diagnosed or recurrent glioblastoma. Autologous tumor lysate was loaded overnight onto monocyte-derived dendritic cells grown seven to eight days with IL-4 and GM-CSF.

Only patients with spare fresh-frozen tumor and over two years of follow-up were included. PBMC sampling occurred before vaccination, two weeks after the third dose, and at progression. Here immunoSEQ multiplex PCR was the method, and the copy in TCRdb shows in-frame clones only, minus some. The repertoire holds over 90,000 clones, with roughly 79% as singletons. Trimming left V 3 bases short and J 6 bases short, with 17 bases between. This CDR3 is 15 amino acids long. Germline lookup yields CDR1 LNHDA and CDR2 SQIVND (reference sequence). The chain employs TRBV19 and TRBJ1-1, with D unclear. The sequence came from a human donor with glioblastoma. The source was blood, collected before dendritic cell vaccination. CDR3 region: CASSMWSGGHAEAFF. CDR3 in DNA: TGTGCCAGTAGTATGTGGTCCGGTGGGCACGCTGAAGCTTTCTTT.